Sequencing of this T cell receptor beta chain was carried out in a study of cytomegalovirus exposure and HLA in healthy donors. Overall study findings and caveats: A previous analysis found most TCR beta V segments productive roughly 87% or roughly 30% of the time. Several of the most significant clusters appeared, in a later analysis, to be linked to common viral pathogens.

Healthy people donating bone marrow made up the donors. Germline CDR1 reads SGHVS; CDR2 reads FQNEAQ. The CDR3 is made up of 15 amino acids. Trimming removed 6 bases from V and 0 bases from J; junction bases left unmatched: 4. A multiplex PCR was run with 60 Vbeta primers and 13 Jbeta primers. The assay was immunoSEQ multiplex PCR, and TCRdb's table has in-frame clones only and misses some. Among roughly 89,000 clones listed, approximately 72% were seen once. About this clone: Its antigen is undetermined.

The source material was PBMCs. This receptor was taken from a man in his thirties or forties in good health and CMV-seropositive. The V gene is TRBV7-8, the J gene TRBJ2-3; 9 bases map to TRBD2. CDR3 amino acids: CASRYAGGSTDTQYF. Written as DNA, the CDR3 is TGTGCCAGCAGATACGCGGGGGGGAGCACAGATACGCAGTATTTT.